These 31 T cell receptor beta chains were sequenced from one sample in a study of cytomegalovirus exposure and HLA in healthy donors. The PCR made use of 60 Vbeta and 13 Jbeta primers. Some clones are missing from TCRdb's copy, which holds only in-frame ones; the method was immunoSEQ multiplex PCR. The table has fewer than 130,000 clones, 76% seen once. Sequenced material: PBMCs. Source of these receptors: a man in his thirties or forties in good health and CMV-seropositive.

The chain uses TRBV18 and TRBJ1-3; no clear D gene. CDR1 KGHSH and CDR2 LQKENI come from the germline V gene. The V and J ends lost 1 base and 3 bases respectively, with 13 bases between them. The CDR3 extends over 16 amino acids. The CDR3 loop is CASSPLLGPGGNTIYF. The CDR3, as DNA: TGTGCCAGCTCACCACTTCTGGGCCCAGGTGGAAACACCATATATTTT.

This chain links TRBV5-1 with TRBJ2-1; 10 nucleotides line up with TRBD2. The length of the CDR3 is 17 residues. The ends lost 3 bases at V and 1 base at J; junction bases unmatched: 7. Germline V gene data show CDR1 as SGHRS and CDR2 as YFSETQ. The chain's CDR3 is CASSSSALAGSYNEQFF. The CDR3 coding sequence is TGCGCCAGCAGCTCCTCCGCACTAGCGGGGTCCTACAATGAGCAGTTCTTC.

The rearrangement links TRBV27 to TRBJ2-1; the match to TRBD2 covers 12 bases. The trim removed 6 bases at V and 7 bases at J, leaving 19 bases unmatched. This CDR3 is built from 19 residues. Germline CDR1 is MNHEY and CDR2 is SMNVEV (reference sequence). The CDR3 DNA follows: TGTGCCAGCAGGGACCTTGGGCTAGCGGGGGGGCTGTTTTATAATGAGCAGTTCTTC. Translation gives CASRDLGLAGGLFYNEQFF.

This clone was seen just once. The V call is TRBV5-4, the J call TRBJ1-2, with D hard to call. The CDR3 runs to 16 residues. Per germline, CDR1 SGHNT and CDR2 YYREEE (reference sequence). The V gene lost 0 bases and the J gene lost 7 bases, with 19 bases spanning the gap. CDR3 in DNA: TGTGCCAGCAGCTTGGGAGACATAACTGGAGGACTTGGCTACACCTTC. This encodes CASSLGDITGGLGYTF.

The CDR3 DNA is TGCGCCAGCAGCTCCAGCTACGAGCAGTACTTC. It yields the protein CASSSSYEQYF. The chain is built from TRBV5-1 and TRBJ2-7; D ambiguous. The CDR3 covers 11 residues. Germline lookup yields CDR1 SGHRS and CDR2 YFSETQ. V was shortened by 3 bases and J by 3 bases, with 4 bases between the two germline ends.

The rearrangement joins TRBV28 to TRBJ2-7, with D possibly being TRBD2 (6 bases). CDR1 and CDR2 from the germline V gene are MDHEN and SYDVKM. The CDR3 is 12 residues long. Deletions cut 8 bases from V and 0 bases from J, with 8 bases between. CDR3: CASRESSYEQYF. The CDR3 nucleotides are TGTGCCAGCCGGGAGAGCTCCTACGAGCAGTACTTC.

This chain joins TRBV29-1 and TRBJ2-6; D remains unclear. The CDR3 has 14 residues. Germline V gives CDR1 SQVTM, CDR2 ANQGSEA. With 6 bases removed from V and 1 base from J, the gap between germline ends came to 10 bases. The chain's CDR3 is CSVATVSGANVLTF. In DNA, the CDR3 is TGCAGCGTGGCGACTGTATCTGGGGCCAACGTCCTGACTTTC. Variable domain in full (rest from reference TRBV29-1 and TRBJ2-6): SAVISQKPSRDICQRGTSLTIQCQVDSQVTMMFWYRQQPGQSLTLIATANQGSEATYESGFVIDKFPISRPNLTFSTLTVSNMSPEDSSIYLCSVATVSGANVLTFGAGSRLTVL.

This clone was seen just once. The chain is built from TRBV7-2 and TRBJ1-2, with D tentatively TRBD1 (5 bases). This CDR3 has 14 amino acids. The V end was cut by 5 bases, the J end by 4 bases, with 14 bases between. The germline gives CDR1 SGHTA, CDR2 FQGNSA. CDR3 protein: CASSPAPGGYGYTF. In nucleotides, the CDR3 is TGTGCCAGCAGCCCTGCCCCGGGGGGCTATGGCTACACCTTC.

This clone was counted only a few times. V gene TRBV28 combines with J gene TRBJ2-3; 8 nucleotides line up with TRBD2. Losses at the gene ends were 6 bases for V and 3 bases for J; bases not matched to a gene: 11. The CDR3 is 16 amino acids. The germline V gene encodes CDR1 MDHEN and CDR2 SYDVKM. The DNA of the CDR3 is TGTGCCAGCAGGCCGGGGGGGGGCGCGTGGACAGATACGCAGTATTTT. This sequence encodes CASRPGGGAWTDTQYF.

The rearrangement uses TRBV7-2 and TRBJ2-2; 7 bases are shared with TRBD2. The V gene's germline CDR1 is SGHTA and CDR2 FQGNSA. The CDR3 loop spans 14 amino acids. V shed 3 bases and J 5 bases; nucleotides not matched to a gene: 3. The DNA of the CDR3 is TGTGCCAGCAGCTTGTGGGGGGGGACCGGGGAGCTGTTTTTT. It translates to CASSLWGGTGELFF.

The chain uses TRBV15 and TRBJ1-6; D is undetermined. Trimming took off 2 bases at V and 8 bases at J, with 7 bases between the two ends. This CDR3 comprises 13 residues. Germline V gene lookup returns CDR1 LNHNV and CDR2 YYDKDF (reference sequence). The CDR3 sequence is CATSRIGDSPLHF. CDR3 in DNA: TGTGCCACCAGCAGAATCGGGGATTCACCCCTCCACTTT. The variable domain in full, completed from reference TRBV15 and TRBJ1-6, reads DAMVIQNPRYQVTQFGKPVTLSCSQTLNHNVMYWYQQKSSQAPKLLFHYYDKDFNNEADTPDNFQSRRPNTSFCFLDIRSPGLGDTAMYLCATSRIGDSPLHFGNGTRLTVT.

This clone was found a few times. CDR3: CSVSGTEGYEQYF. The CDR3 DNA reads as TGCAGCGTTTCCGGGACGGAGGGGTACGAGCAGTACTTC. This chain joins TRBV29-1 and TRBJ2-7; D is possibly TRBD2 (6 bases). Germline V gene sequence: CDR1 SQVTM, CDR2 ANQGSEA. The V end lost 5 bases, the J end lost 4 bases, and 15 bases lay between the germline ends. There are 13 residues in the CDR3.

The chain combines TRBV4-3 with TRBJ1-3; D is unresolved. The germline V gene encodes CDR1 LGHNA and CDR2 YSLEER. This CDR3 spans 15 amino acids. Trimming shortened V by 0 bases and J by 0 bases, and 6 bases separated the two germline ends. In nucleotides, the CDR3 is TGCGCCAGCAGCCAAGAGTCCTACTCTGGAAACACCATATATTTT. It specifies CASSQESYSGNTIYF.

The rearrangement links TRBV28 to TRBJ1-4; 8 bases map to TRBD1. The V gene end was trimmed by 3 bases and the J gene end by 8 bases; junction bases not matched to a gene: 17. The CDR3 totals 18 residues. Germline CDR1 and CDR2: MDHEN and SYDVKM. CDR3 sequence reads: CASSLTPFAGTGLEKLFF. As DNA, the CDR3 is TGTGCCAGCAGTTTGACCCCCTTCGCCGGGACAGGCTTGGAAAAACTGTTTTTT.

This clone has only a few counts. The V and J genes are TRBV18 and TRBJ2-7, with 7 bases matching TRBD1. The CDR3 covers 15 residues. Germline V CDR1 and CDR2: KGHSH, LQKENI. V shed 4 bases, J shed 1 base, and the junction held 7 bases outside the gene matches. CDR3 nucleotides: TGTGCCAGCTCACATAGGGACAGCTTGTCCTACGAGCAGTACTTC. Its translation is CASSHRDSLSYEQYF. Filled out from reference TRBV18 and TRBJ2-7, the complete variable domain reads NAGVMQNPRHLVRRRGQEARLRCSPMKGHSHVYWYRQLPEEGLKFMVYLQKENIIDESGMPKERFSAEFPKEGPSILRIQQVVRGDSAAYFCASSHRDSLSYEQYFGPGTRLTVT.

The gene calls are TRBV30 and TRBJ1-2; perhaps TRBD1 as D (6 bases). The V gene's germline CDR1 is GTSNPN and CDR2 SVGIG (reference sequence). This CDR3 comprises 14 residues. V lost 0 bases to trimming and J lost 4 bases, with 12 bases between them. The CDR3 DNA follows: TGTGCCTGGAGTGTACAGGGTTACGCCTATGGCTACACCTTC. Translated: CAWSVQGYAYGYTF.

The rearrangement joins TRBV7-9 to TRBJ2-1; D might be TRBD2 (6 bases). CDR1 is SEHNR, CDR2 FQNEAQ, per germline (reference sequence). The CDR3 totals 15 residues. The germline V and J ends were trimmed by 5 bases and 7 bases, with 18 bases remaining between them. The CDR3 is CASSPPGGLGNEQFF. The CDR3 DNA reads TGTGCCAGCAGCCCGCCCGGAGGGCTGGGGAATGAGCAGTTCTTC.

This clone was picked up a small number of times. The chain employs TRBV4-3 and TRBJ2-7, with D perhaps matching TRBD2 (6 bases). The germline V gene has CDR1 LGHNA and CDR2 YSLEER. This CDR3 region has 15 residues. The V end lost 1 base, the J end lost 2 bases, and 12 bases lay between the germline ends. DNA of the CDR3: TGCGCCAGCAGCCAAGTCCGCGGGGTGCCCTACGAGCAGTACTTC. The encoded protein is CASSQVRGVPYEQYF.

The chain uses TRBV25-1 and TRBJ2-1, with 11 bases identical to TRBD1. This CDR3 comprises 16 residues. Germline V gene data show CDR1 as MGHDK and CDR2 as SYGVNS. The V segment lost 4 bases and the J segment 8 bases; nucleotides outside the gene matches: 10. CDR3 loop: CASSGRRDRGSYEQFF. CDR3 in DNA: TGTGCCAGCAGTGGGAGACGGGACAGGGGGAGCTATGAGCAGTTCTTC.

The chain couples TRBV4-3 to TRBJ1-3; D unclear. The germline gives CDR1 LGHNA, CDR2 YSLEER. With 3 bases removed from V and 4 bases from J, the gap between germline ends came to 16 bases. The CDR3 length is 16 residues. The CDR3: CASSHLPGSAGNTIYF. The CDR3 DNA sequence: TGCGCCAGCAGCCACCTGCCGGGATCCGCGGGAAACACCATATATTTT.

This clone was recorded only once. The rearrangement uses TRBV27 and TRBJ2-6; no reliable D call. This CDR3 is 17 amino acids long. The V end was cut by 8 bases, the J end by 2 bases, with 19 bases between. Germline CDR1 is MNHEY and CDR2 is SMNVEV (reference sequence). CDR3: CASYGSPGVPGANVLTF. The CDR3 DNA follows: TGTGCCAGCTACGGGTCTCCCGGAGTCCCTGGGGCCAACGTCCTGACTTTC.

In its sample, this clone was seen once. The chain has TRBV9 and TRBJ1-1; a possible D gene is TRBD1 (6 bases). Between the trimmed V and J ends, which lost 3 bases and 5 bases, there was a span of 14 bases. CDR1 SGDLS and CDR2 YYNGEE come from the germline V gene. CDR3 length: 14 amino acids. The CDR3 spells CASSGSWGPTEAFF. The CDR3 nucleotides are TGTGCCAGCAGCGGCAGCTGGGGGCCTACTGAAGCTTTCTTT.

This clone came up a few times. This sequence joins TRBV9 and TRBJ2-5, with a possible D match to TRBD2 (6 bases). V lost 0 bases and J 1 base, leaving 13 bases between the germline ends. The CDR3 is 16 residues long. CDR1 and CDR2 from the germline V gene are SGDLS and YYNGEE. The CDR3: CASSVGTSWGQETQYF. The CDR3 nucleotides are TGTGCCAGCAGCGTAGGTACTAGCTGGGGCCAAGAGACCCAGTACTTC.

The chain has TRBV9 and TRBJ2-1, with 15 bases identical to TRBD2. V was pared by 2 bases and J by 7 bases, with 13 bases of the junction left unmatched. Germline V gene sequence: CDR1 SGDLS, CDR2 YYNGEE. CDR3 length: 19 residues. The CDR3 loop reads CASSVSGGGLAGGQNEQFF. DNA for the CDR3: TGTGCCAGCAGCGTTAGTGGCGGCGGACTAGCGGGGGGGCAGAATGAGCAGTTCTTC.

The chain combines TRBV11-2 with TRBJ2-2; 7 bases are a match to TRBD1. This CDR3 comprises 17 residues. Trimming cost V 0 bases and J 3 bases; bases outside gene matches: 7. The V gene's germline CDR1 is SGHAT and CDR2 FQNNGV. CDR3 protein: CASSLDRGLDHTGELFF. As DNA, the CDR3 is TGTGCCAGCAGCTTAGATAGGGGGCTGGACCACACCGGGGAGCTGTTTTTT.

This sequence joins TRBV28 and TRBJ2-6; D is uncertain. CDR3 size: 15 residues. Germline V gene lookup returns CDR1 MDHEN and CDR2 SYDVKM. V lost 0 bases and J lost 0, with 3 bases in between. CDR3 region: CASSLWSSGANVLTF. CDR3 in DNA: TGTGCCAGCAGTTTATGGAGCTCTGGGGCCAACGTCCTGACTTTC.

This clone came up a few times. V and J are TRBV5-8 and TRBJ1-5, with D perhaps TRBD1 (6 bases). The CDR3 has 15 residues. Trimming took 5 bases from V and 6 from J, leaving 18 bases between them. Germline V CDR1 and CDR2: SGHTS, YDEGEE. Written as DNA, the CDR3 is TGTGCCAGCAGTTTGTCAGGGACACTGGGTCAGCCCCAGCATTTT. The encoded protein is CASSLSGTLGQPQHF.

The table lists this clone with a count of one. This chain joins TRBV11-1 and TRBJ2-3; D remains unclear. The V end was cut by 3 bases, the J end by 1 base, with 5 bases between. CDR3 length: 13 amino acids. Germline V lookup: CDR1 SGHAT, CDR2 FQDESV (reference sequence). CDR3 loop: CASSFLGTDTQYF. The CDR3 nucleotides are TGTGCCAGCAGCTTCCTTGGCACAGATACGCAGTATTTT.

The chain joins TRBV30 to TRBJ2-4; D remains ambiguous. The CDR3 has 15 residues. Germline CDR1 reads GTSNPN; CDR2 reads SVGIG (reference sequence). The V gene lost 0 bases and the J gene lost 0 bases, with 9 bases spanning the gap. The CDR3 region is CAWSVLERAKNIQYF. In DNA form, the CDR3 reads TGTGCCTGGAGTGTACTGGAGAGAGCCAAAAACATTCAGTACTTC.

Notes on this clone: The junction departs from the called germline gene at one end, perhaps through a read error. This CDR3 is CASREQGGSNQPQHF. As DNA, the CDR3 is TGTGCCAGCAGGGAACAGGGGGGGAGCAATCAGCCTCAGCATTTT. This chain uses TRBV6-6 with TRBJ1-5; TRBD1 matches at 8 bases. This CDR3 contains 15 residues. From germline, CDR1 is MNHNY and CDR2 SVGAGI (reference sequence).

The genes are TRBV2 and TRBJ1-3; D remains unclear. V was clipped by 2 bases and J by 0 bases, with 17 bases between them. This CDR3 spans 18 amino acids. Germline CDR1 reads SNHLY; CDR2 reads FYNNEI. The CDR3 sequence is CASSEPPTSAFSGNTIYF. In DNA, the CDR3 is TGTGCCAGCAGTGAACCGCCTACCAGCGCTTTCTCTGGAAACACCATATATTTT.